These 28 T cell receptor beta chains came from one sample sequenced in a study of CD8 T cells in ankylosing spondylitis. General study findings and limits: Characteristic, it appeared, of ankylosing spondylitis blood was a TCR beta motif of roughly 8 highly homologous variants.

TCRdb used MiXCR to reprocess the 5' RACE reads, holding one entry per CDR3 protein. The sample records fewer than 250,000 distinct CDR3 sequences, around 16% being singletons. Antigens for these TCRs are unknown. Sequenced sample: blood, either unsorted or a sorted T cell fraction (not recorded which). The receptors here all came from a male donor with ankylosing spondylitis.

V is TRBV27 and J is TRBJ2-1; D might be TRBD1 or TRBD2, each matching 5 bases. The CDR3 has 15 residues. The germline CDR1 and CDR2 sequences are MNHEY and SMNVEV (reference sequence). V lost 3 bases and J lost 4, with 13 bases in between. This CDR3 reads CASSFFGGSYNEQFF. DNA for the CDR3: TGTGCCAGCAGTTTCTTTGGGGGTAGTTACAATGAGCAGTTCTTC.

Written as DNA, the CDR3 is TGTGCCAGCCGCAATTCAGGGTCCACTGAAGCTTTCTTT. Translation gives CASRNSGSTEAFF. The chain recombines TRBV12-3 or TRBV12-4 with TRBJ1-1, with D possibly TRBD1 on 5 matching bases. Trimming removed 8 bases at V and 4 bases at J, with 14 bases between. This CDR3 region has 13 residues.

This clonotype was detected ten times or more. In nucleotides, the CDR3 is TGCAGCGTTGAGGTCTTTGGAACAGGGGGTGAAGCTTTCTTT. This sequence encodes CSVEVFGTGGEAFF. The chain combines TRBV29-1 with TRBJ1-1; 8 nucleotides agree with TRBD1. J lost 7 bases, V lost 3 bases, and 10 bases had no gene match. Germline CDR1 is SQVTM and CDR2 is ANQGSEA. The CDR3 is 14 residues long.

CDR3 in amino acids: CASSEWGGGTGELFF. The CDR3 nucleotides read TGTGCCAGCAGCGAATGGGGCGGTGGGACCGGGGAGCTGTTTTTT. The V call is TRBV28, the J call TRBJ2-2, with a tentative D call TRBD1 (5 bases). The germline gives CDR1 MDHEN, CDR2 SYDVKM. This CDR3 region has 15 residues. Trimming took off 6 bases at V and 5 bases at J, with 16 bases between the two ends.

This clonotype occurred a few times. This chain links TRBV5-1 with TRBJ2-5; no reliable D call. Deletions cut 4 bases from V and 2 bases from J, with 12 bases between. CDR3 length: 14 amino acids. The germline V gene has CDR1 SGHRS and CDR2 YFSETQ. The chain's CDR3 is CASSPKYLQETQYF. Here the CDR3 DNA reads TGCGCCAGCAGCCCGAAGTATCTTCAAGAGACCCAGTACTTC.

The chain is built from TRBV10-2 and TRBJ2-1; D is unresolved. The germline V and J ends were trimmed by 10 bases and 10 bases, with 17 bases remaining between them. The CDR3 extends over 12 amino acids. Germline lookup yields CDR1 WSHSY and CDR2 SAAADI. The DNA for the CDR3 is TGCGCCACCACTCGGGTAGTGGAAGAGCAGTTCTTC. Its translation: CATTRVVEEQFF.

This chain links TRBV7-8 with TRBJ1-1, with TRBD1 matching 9 bases. CDR1 is SGHVS, CDR2 FQNEAQ, per germline. Unmatched junction bases numbered 8, after V lost 2 bases and J lost 1 base. This CDR3 spans 17 amino acids. CDR3 sequence: CASSLPDRGAWNTEAFF. In nucleotides, the CDR3 is TGTGCCAGCAGCTTACCAGACAGGGGGGCGTGGAACACTGAAGCTTTCTTT.

This clonotype has only a few counts. The chain combines TRBV5-6 with TRBJ1-5, with a tentative D call TRBD1 (6 bases). The CDR3 is 16 amino acids. V dropped 0 bases and J dropped 5 bases, with 15 bases sitting between them. Looked up from germline, CDR1 is SGHDT and CDR2 is YYEEEE. CDR3 region: CASSLGAQGRHQPQHF. CDR3 DNA: TGTGCCAGCAGCTTGGGAGCACAGGGACGACATCAGCCCCAGCATTTT.

Only one count was recorded for this clonotype. The chain joins TRBV4-2 to TRBJ2-2; the D gene is possibly TRBD2 (5 bases). V was shortened by 4 bases and J by 1 base, with 13 bases between the two germline ends. This CDR3 contains 16 residues. Germline CDR1 and CDR2: LGHNA and YNFKEQ. The CDR3 reads CASSPIQLENTGELFF. For the CDR3, the DNA is TGTGCCAGCAGCCCGATACAACTAGAGAACACCGGGGAGCTGTTTTTT.

The table lists this clonotype with a few counts. The chain links TRBV12-3 or TRBV12-4 to TRBJ2-1; TRBD2 might be the D (6 bases). V shed 3 bases and J shed 7 bases, with 19 bases lying between them. The CDR3 totals 16 residues. Here the CDR3 DNA reads TGTGCCAGCAGTTTCTTCCCGGAGCCGGAGGGGAATGAGCAGTTCTTC. Translation gives CASSFFPEPEGNEQFF.

The rearrangement joins TRBV27 to TRBJ1-5, with D tentatively TRBD1 (5 bases). Deletions cut 3 bases from V and 7 bases from J, with 13 bases between. Germline-derived CDR1 and CDR2 are MNHEY and SMNVEV (reference sequence). This CDR3 contains 14 residues. The CDR3 DNA sequence: TGTGCCAGCAGTTTGTCTATGGGGGGACAGCCCCAGCATTTT. The encoded protein is CASSLSMGGQPQHF.

This clonotype appeared many times. V and J are TRBV7-2 and TRBJ2-7; D unresolved. The V gene lost 4 bases and the J gene lost 5 bases, with 6 bases spanning the gap. The germline CDR1 and CDR2 sequences are SGHTA and FQGNSA. The CDR3 is made up of 11 amino acids. CDR3 nucleotide sequence: TGTGCCAGCAGCTATGCACACGAGCAGTACTTC. As protein: CASSYAHEQYF.

This clonotype was seen a few times. The chain links TRBV7-2 to TRBJ2-1; 14 nucleotides align to TRBD2. The V and J ends lost 4 bases and 0 bases, in that order; junction bases with no gene match: 17. Germline CDR1 and CDR2: SGHTA and FQGNSA. There are 22 residues in the CDR3. In DNA, the CDR3 is TGTGCCAGCAGCTGGATTCCGGGACTAGCGGGAGAACCCCCCAGCTCCTACAATGAGCAGTTCTTC. Translated, it gives CASSWIPGLAGEPPSSYNEQFF.

The V call is TRBV20-1, the J call TRBJ2-1, with 7 bases that match TRBD2. Germline V lookup: CDR1 DFQATT, CDR2 SNEGSKA (reference sequence). J lost 6 bases, V lost 3 bases, and 8 bases had no gene match. The CDR3 has 14 amino acids. The CDR3 nucleotides read TGCAGTGCTAGTAAGCCTAGCGGCTTCAATGAGCAGTTCTTC. Encoded protein: CSASKPSGFNEQFF.

This clonotype was seen at least ten times. The chain is built from TRBV20-1 and TRBJ1-1, with D perhaps TRBD1 (5 bases). V lost 0 bases and J lost 7, with 9 bases in between. The germline gives CDR1 DFQATT, CDR2 SNEGSKA (reference sequence). The length of the CDR3 is 12 residues. This chain's CDR3 is CSARDRDLEAFF. CDR3 DNA: TGCAGTGCTAGAGACAGGGACCTTGAAGCTTTCTTT.

At least ten counts were recorded for this clonotype. The rearrangement links TRBV12-3 or TRBV12-4 to TRBJ2-1; 8 bases map to TRBD1. The CDR3 is made up of 15 amino acids. Germline trimming cut 4 bases from V and 4 bases from J; bases unmatched to any gene: 6. CDR3 protein: CASSSPGGAYNEQFF. Written as DNA, the CDR3 is TGTGCCAGCAGTTCCCCAGGGGGCGCGTACAATGAGCAGTTCTTC.

This clonotype was detected only a few times. The chain has TRBV20-1 and TRBJ2-3, with TRBD2 matching over 9 bases. The ends lost 2 bases at V and 2 bases at J; junction bases unmatched: 8. Germline V gives CDR1 DFQATT, CDR2 SNEGSKA (reference sequence). The length of the CDR3 is 16 residues. This CDR3 reads CSARPSGVTPTDTQYF. CDR3 in DNA: TGCAGTGCTAGACCTAGCGGGGTTACGCCCACAGATACGCAGTATTTT.

This chain joins TRBV12-3 or TRBV12-4 and TRBJ2-5; D is uncertain. The V gene lost 7 bases and the J gene lost 1 base, with 13 bases spanning the gap. This CDR3 is 14 amino acids long. The CDR3 region is CASTSTLFQETQYF. Here the CDR3 DNA reads TGTGCCAGCACCTCGACCCTGTTCCAAGAGACCCAGTACTTC.

This clonotype was found a few times. The gene calls are TRBV5-1 and TRBJ2-1; 13 nucleotides align to TRBD2. Germline CDR1 and CDR2: SGHRS and YFSETQ. The junction had 6 bases not matched to a gene; V was cut back by 4 bases and J by 8 bases. The CDR3 is made up of 15 amino acids. DNA of the CDR3: TGCGCCAGCAGCGTTGGAGGACTAGCGGGAGATGAGCAGTTCTTC. This translates into CASSVGGLAGDEQFF. The full variable domain, in which reference TRBV5-1 and TRBJ2-1 provide the parts outside the CDR3, is KAGVTQTPRYLIKTRGQQVTLSCSPISGHRSVSWYQQTPGQGLQFLFEYFSETQRNKGNFPGRFSGRQFSNSRSEMNVSTLELGDSALYLCASSVGGLAGDEQFFGPGTRLTVL.

This chain uses TRBV6-1 with TRBJ2-3, with 10 bases matching TRBD2. Germline CDR1 is MNHNS and CDR2 is SASEGT. This CDR3 region has 16 residues. V gave up 6 bases and J gave up 0 bases; unmatched junction bases: 6. The CDR3: CASRGGLASSTDTQYF. Written as DNA, the CDR3 is TGTGCCAGCAGGGGGGGACTAGCGAGTAGCACAGATACGCAGTATTTT.

Ten or more counts support this clonotype. The chain has TRBV7-9 and TRBJ2-1, with D tentatively TRBD2 (6 bases). Per the germline V gene, CDR1 is SEHNR and CDR2 is FQNEAQ (reference sequence). CDR3 length: 15 amino acids. Trimming removed 3 bases at V and 7 bases at J, with 16 bases between. The CDR3 spells CASSFGTGYENEQFF. The CDR3 nucleotides are TGTGCCAGCAGCTTCGGGACTGGCTACGAGAATGAGCAGTTCTTC.

With regard to this clonotype: A read error may account for a junction end that differs from germline. The rearrangement joins TRBV3-1 to TRBJ2-1, with a weak D call TRBD1 (6 bases). Germline CDR1 and CDR2: LGHDT and YNNKEL (reference sequence). The CDR3 totals 17 residues. The DNA of the CDR3 is TGTGCCAGCAGTCAAGAGCAGGGGCCCTTTTCCTACAATGAGCAGTTCTTC. Translated: CASSQEQGPFSYNEQFF.

At least ten counts were recorded for this clonotype. The chain combines TRBV7-8 with TRBJ2-1, with 10 bases identical to TRBD2. The CDR3 loop spans 15 amino acids. Germline V CDR1 and CDR2: SGHVS, FQNEAQ. J gave up 16 bases and V 1 base, and 13 bases lay outside the gene matches. The DNA of the CDR3 is TGTGCCAGCAGCTTAGTAGGGACTAGCGCTGAGGGTGAATTCTTC. Translation: CASSLVGTSAEGEFF.

The chain employs TRBV7-4 and TRBJ2-1; 15 bases are a match to TRBD2. Germline CDR1 SGHVT, CDR2 SQSDAQ. Germline trimming cut 3 bases from V and 6 bases from J; bases unmatched to any gene: 9. The CDR3 is made up of 18 amino acids. In DNA form, the CDR3 reads TGTGCCAGCAGCTTTTTTCCGGGACTAGCGGGGGGAGGCAATGAGCAGTTCTTC. Translated: CASSFFPGLAGGGNEQFF.

This clonotype has a count of ten or more. V usage is TRBV5-6 and J usage is TRBJ2-7; 9 positions agree with TRBD2. V lost 2 bases and J lost 2; bases outside the gene matches: 5. The CDR3 loop spans 15 amino acids. Looked up from germline, CDR1 is SGHDT and CDR2 is YYEEEE. The CDR3 loop reads CASSFRTSEAYEQYF. The CDR3 bases are TGTGCCAGCAGCTTTCGGACTAGCGAGGCCTACGAGCAGTACTTC. Drawing the rest from reference TRBV5-6 and TRBJ2-7, the complete variable domain is DAGVTQSPTHLIKTRGQQVTLRCSPKSGHDTVSWYQQALGQGPQFIFQYYEEEERQRGNFPDRFSGHQFPNYSSELNVNALLLGDSALYLCASSFRTSEAYEQYFGPGTRLTVT.

This clonotype was observed a few times. The chain carries TRBV4-2 and TRBJ1-4, with unresolved D. The CDR3 totals 15 residues. Germline V gives CDR1 LGHNA, CDR2 YNFKEQ. With 6 bases removed from V and 5 bases from J, the gap between germline ends came to 16 bases. The chain's CDR3 is CASSPGLGPNEKLFF. CDR3 bases: TGTGCCAGCAGTCCCGGGTTAGGGCCGAATGAAAAACTGTTTTTT.

The chain couples TRBV20-1 to TRBJ2-7; D gene unclear. The CDR3 sequence is 13 residues long. The V gene lost 3 bases and the J gene lost 0 bases, with 9 bases spanning the gap. Germline V gene sequence: CDR1 DFQATT, CDR2 SNEGSKA (reference sequence). Here the CDR3 reads CSARDQNSYEQYF. The CDR3 bases are TGCAGTGCTAGGGACCAGAACTCCTACGAGCAGTACTTC.

The V call is TRBV6-2 or TRBV6-3, the J call TRBJ1-5, with D unresolved. CDR1 and CDR2 (germline): MNHEY, SVGEGT. The CDR3 totals 15 residues. Trimming stripped 0 bases from V and 0 bases from J, with 6 bases between. In DNA form, the CDR3 reads TGTGCCAGCAGTTACTCAGGAGTTAGCAATCAGCCCCAGCATTTT. It translates to CASSYSGVSNQPQHF.